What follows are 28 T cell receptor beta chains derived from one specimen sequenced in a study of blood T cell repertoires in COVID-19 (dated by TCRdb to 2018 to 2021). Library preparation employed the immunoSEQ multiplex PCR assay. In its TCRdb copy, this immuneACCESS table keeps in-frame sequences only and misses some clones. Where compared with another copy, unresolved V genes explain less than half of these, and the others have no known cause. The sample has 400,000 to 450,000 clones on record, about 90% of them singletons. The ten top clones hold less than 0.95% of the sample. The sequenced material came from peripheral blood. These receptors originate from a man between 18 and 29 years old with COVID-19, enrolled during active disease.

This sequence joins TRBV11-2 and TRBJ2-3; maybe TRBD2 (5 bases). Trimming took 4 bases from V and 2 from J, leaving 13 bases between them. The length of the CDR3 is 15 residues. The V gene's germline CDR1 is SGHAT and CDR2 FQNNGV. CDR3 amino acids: CASSSTRPPTDTQYF. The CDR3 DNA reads TGTGCCAGCAGCTCCACTAGGCCTCCCACAGATACGCAGTATTTT.

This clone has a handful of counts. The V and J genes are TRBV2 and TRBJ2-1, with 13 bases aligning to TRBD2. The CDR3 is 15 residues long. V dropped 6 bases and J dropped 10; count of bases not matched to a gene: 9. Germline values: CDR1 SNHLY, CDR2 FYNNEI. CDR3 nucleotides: TGTGCCAGCAGGGATACTAGCGGGGGGGCCGTCGAGCAGTTCTTC. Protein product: CASRDTSGGAVEQFF.

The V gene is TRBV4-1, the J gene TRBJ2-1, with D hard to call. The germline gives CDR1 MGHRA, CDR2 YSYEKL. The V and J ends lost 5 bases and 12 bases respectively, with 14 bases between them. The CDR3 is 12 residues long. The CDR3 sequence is CASSAQSRWQFF. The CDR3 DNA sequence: TGCGCCAGCAGCGCACAGTCCAGGTGGCAGTTCTTC.

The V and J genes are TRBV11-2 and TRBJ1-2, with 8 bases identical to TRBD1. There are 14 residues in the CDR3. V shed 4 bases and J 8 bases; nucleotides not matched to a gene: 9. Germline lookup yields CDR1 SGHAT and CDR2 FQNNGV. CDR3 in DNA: TGTGCCAGCAGCTCTGGACAGGGTGGTAGAGGCTACACCTTC. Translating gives CASSSGQGGRGYTF.

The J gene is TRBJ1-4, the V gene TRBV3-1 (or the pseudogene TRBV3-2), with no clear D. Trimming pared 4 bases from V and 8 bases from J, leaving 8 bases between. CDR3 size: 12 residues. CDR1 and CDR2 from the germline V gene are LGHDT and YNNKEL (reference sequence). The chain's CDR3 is CASSLGVEKLFF. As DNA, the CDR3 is TGTGCCAGCAGCCTTGGAGTCGAAAAACTGTTTTTT.

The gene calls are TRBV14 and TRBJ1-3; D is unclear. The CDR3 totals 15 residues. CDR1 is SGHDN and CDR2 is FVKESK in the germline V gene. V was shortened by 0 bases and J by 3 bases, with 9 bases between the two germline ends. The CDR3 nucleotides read TGTGCCAGCAGCCAAGATCGTCATAGTGGAAACACCATATATTTT. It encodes CASSQDRHSGNTIYF. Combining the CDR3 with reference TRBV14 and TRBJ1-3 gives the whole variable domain EAGVTQFPSHSVIEKGQTVTLRCDPISGHDNLYWYRRVMGKEIKFLLHFVKESKQDESGMPNNRFLAERTGGTYSTLKVQPAELEDSGVYFCASSQDRHSGNTIYFGEGSWLTVV.

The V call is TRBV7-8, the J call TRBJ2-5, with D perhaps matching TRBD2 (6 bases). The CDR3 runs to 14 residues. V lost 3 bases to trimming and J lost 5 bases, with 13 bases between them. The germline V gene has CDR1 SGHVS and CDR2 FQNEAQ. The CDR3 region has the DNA TGTGCCAGCAGCTTGGCGGGGCTGGGGGAGACCCAGTACTTC. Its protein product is CASSLAGLGETQYF.

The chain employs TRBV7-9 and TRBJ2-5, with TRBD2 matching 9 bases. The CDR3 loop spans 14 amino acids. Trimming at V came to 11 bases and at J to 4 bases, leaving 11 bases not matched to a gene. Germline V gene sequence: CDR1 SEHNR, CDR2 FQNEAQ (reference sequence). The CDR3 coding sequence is TGTGCCGAGCGGGCTAGCGGGGCCTCAGAGACCCAGTACTTC. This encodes CAERASGASETQYF.

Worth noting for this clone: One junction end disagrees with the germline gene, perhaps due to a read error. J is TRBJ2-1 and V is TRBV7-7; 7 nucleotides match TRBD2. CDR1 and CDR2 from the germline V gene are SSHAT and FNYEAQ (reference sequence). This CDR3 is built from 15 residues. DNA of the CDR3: TGTGCTAGCAGCCTAGACGGCGGGAGCGGGAATGAGCAGTTCTTC. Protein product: CASSLDGGSGNEQFF.

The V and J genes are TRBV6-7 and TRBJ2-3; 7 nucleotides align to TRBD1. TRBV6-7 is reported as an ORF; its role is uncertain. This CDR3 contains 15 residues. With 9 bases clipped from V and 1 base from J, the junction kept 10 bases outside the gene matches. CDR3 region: CARDTRDRGTDTQYF. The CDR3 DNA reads TGTGCCAGAGATACTCGGGACAGAGGCACAGATACGCAGTATTTT.

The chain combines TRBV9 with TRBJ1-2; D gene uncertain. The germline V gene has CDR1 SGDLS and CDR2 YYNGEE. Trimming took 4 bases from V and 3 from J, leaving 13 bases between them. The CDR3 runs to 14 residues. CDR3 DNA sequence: TGTGCCAGCAGCCCCCAGGTGGATGACTATGGCTACACCTTC. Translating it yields CASSPQVDDYGYTF. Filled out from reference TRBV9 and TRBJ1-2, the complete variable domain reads DSGVTQTPKHLITATGQRVTLRCSPRSGDLSVYWYQQSLDQGLQFLIQYYNGEERAKGNILERFSAQQFPDLHSELNLSSLELGDSALYFCASSPQVDDYGYTFGSGTRLTVV.

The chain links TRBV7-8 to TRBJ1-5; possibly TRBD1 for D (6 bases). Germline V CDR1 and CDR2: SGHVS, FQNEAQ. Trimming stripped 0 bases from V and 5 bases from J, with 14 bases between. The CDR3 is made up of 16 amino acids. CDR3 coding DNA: TGTGCCAGCAGCTTAGCGATCGGGACAACATATCAGCCCCAGCATTTT. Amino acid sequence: CASSLAIGTTYQPQHF. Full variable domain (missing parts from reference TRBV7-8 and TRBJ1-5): GAGVSQSPRYKVAKRGQDVALRCDPISGHVSLFWYQQALGQGPEFLTYFQNEAQLDKSGLPSDRFFAERPEGSVSTLKIQRTQQEDSAVYLCASSLAIGTTYQPQHFGDGTRLSIL.

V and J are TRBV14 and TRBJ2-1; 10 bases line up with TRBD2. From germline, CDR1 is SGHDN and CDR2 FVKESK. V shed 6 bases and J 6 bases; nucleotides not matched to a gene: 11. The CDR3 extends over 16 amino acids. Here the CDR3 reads CASSLLLAGGINEQFF. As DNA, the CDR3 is TGTGCCAGCAGTCTCCTTTTAGCGGGAGGTATCAATGAGCAGTTCTTC.

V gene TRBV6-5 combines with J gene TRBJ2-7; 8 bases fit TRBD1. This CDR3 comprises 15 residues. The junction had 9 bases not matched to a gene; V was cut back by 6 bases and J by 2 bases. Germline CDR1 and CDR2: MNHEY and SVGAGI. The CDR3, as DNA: TGTGCCAGCAGGGGGGACAGGACGACTCCCTACGAGCAGTACTTC. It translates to CASRGDRTTPYEQYF.

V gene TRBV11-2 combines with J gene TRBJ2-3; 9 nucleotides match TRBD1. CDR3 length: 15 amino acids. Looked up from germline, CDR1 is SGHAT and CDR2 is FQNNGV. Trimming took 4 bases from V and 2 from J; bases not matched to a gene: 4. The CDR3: CASSSWTGDTDTQYF. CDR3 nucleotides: TGTGCCAGCAGCTCATGGACAGGGGACACAGATACGCAGTATTTT. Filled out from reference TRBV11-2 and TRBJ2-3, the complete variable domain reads EAGVAQSPRYKIIEKRQSVAFWCNPISGHATLYWYQQILGQGPKLLIQFQNNGVVDDSQLPKDRFSAERLKGVDSTLKIQPAKLEDSAVYLCASSSWTGDTDTQYFGPGTRLTVL.

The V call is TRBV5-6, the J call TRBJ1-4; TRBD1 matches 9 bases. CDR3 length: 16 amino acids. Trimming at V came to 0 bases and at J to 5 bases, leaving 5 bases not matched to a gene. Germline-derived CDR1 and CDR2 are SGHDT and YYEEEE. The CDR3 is CASSLEPGQGNEKLFF. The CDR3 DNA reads TGTGCCAGCAGCTTGGAACCGGGACAGGGAAATGAAAAACTGTTTTTT.

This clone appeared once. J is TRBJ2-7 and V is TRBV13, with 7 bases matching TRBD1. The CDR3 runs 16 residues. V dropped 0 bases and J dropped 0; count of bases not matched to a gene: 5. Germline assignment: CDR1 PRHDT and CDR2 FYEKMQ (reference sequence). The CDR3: CASSLGRTGSSYEQYF. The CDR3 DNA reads TGTGCCAGCAGCTTAGGCAGGACAGGAAGCTCCTACGAGCAGTACTTC.

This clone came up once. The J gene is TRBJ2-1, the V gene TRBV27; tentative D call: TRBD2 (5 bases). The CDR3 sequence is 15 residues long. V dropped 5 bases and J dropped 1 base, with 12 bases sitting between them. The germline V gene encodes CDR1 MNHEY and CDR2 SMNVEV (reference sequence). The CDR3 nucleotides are TGTGCCAGCAGTCCCTCGACGGGGTCCTACAATGAGCAGTTCTTC. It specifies CASSPSTGSYNEQFF.

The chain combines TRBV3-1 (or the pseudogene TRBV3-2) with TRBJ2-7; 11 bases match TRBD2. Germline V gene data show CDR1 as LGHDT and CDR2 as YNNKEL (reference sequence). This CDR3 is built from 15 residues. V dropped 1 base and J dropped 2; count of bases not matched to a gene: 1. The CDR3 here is CASSQGLAGTYEQYF. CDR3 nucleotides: TGTGCCAGCAGCCAAGGACTAGCGGGGACCTACGAGCAGTACTTC.

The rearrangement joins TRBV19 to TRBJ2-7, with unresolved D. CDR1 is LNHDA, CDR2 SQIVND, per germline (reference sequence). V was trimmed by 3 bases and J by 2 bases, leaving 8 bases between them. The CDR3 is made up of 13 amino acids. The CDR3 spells CASSISSAYEQYF. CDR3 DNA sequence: TGTGCCAGTAGTATCTCCAGCGCCTACGAGCAGTACTTC.

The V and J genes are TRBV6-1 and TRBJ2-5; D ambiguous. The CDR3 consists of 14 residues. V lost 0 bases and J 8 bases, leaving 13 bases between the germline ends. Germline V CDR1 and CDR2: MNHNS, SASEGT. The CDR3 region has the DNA TGTGCCAGCAGTGAAGCGGCCCCAAGTATTACCCAGTACTTC. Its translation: CASSEAAPSITQYF.

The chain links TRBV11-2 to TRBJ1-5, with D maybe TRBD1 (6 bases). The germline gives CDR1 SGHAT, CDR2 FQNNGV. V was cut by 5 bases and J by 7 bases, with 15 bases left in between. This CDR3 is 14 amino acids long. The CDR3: CASSRGRGGQPQHF. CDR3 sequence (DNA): TGTGCCAGCAGCAGAGGCAGGGGCGGCCAGCCCCAGCATTTT. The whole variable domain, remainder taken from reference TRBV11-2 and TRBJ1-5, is EAGVAQSPRYKIIEKRQSVAFWCNPISGHATLYWYQQILGQGPKLLIQFQNNGVVDDSQLPKDRFSAERLKGVDSTLKIQPAKLEDSAVYLCASSRGRGGQPQHFGDGTRLSIL.

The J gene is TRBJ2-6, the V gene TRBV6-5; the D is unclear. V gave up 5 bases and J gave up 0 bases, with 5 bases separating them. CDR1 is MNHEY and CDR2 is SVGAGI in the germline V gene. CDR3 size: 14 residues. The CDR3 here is CASSTSSGANVLTF. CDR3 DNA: TGTGCCAGCAGTACTTCCTCTGGGGCCAACGTCCTGACTTTC.

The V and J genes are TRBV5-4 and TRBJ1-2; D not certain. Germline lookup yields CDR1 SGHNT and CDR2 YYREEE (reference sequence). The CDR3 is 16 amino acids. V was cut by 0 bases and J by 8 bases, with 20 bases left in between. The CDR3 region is CASSLALVIGDGGYTF. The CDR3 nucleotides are TGTGCCAGCAGCTTGGCCCTGGTTATCGGGGATGGCGGCTACACCTTC.

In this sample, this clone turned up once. CDR3 sequence reads: CASSLSSGGREQYF. CDR3 sequence (DNA): TGTGCCAGCAGTTTATCTAGCGGGGGTAGAGAGCAGTACTTC. The V call is TRBV27, the J call TRBJ2-7; 9 bases are a match to TRBD2. The V gene's germline CDR1 is MNHEY and CDR2 SMNVEV (reference sequence). V dropped 0 bases and J dropped 7; count of bases not matched to a gene: 4. The CDR3 runs to 14 residues.

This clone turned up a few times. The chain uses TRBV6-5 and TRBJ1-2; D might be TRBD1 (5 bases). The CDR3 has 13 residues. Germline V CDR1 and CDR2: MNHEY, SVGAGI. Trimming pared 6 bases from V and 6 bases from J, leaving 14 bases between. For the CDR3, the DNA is TGTGCCAGCAGCCAGGGAGGGCCCCATGGCTACACCTTC. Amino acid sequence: CASSQGGPHGYTF.

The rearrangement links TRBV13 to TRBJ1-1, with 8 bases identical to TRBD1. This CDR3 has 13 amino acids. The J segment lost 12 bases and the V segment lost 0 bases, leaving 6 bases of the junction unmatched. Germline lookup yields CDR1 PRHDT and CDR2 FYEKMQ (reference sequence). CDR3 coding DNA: TGTGCCAGCAGCTTAGGACAGGGGGAGGGAACTTTCTTT. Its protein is CASSLGQGEGTFF.

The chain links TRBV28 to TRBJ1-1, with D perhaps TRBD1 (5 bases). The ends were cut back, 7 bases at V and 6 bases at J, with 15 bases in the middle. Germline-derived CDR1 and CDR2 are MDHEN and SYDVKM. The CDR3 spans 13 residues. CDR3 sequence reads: CASNPGGMAEAFF. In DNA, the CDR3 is TGTGCCAGCAACCCGGGGGGGATGGCTGAAGCTTTCTTT.